Shown below are 26 T cell receptor beta chains from a single sample sequenced in a study of shared clonotypes between healthy human individuals. It was CD45RO-negative cells, positively selected for CCR7, that made up naive CD8 cells, with terminally differentiated effector memory CD45RA+ cells excluded. Data came from immunoSEQ multiplex PCR; TCRdb stores just in-frame clones and leaves some out. Of 2 million to 2.5 million clones in the sample, roughly 91% were seen once. The sample was naive CD8+ T cells from PBMCs. The receptors derive from a man aged 18 to 29 in good health. Some clones in this sample may be carry-over from other donors' samples.

The rearrangement links TRBV10-3 to TRBJ2-1; a weak D match, TRBD1 (5 bases). Looked up from germline, CDR1 is ENHRY and CDR2 is SYGVKD. The CDR3 spans 14 residues. Deletions cut 3 bases from V and 4 bases from J, with 10 bases between. For the CDR3, the DNA is TGTGCCATCAGTGAACCCGACAGATACAATGAGCAGTTCTTC. It yields the protein CAISEPDRYNEQFF.

This chain joins TRBV7-8 and TRBJ2-1; possible D gene TRBD2, 6 bases. The CDR3 is 15 residues long. Germline V CDR1 and CDR2: SGHVS, FQNEAQ. Trimming cost V 4 bases and J 4 bases, with 14 bases left between them. The CDR3 region is CASSSSLEGYNEQFF. The CDR3 nucleotides are TGTGCCAGCAGCTCCTCCTTGGAGGGTTACAATGAGCAGTTCTTC.

The gene calls are TRBV6-6 and TRBJ2-2, with TRBD2 as a possible D gene (6 bases). The germline V gene encodes CDR1 MNHNY and CDR2 SVGAGI (reference sequence). The CDR3 loop spans 16 amino acids. The V and J ends lost 5 bases and 2 bases respectively, with 15 bases between them. The CDR3 DNA reads TGTGCCAGCAGTCCCTTTGGGGAGGCCAACACCGGGGAGCTGTTTTTT. Its protein product is CASSPFGEANTGELFF.

The sample holds one count of this clone. The J gene is TRBJ2-7, the V gene TRBV28; the D gene is possibly TRBD2 (6 bases). The CDR3 spans 15 residues. Looked up from germline, CDR1 is MDHEN and CDR2 is SYDVKM. Trimming removed 3 bases at V and 0 bases at J, with 12 bases between. In nucleotides, the CDR3 is TGTGCCAGCAGTTTTGAGGCGGGGATCTCCTACGAGCAGTACTTC. It is translated as CASSFEAGISYEQYF.

The chain carries TRBV10-1 and TRBJ1-1; no firm D call. Trimming took off 3 bases at V and 0 bases at J, with 11 bases between the two ends. This CDR3 comprises 15 residues. CDR1 is WNHNN, CDR2 SYGVQD, per germline (reference sequence). CDR3 sequence (DNA): TGCGCCAGCAGTGATCCTGGACCTATGAACACTGAAGCTTTCTTT. Its translation is CASSDPGPMNTEAFF.

This rearrangement joins TRBV7-9 to TRBJ2-5; D remains unclear. Trimming stripped 7 bases from V and 5 bases from J, with 8 bases between. The CDR3 covers 11 residues. The germline gives CDR1 SEHNR, CDR2 FQNEAQ (reference sequence). CDR3 sequence: CASTRWETQYF. DNA of the CDR3: TGTGCCAGCACGCGGTGGGAGACCCAGTACTTC. Full variable domain (remainder filled in from reference TRBV7-9 and TRBJ2-5): DTGVSQNPRHKITKRGQNVTFRCDPISEHNRLYWYRQTLGQGPEFLTYFQNEAQLEKSRLLSDRFSAERPKGSFSTLEIQRTEQGDSAMYLCASTRWETQYFGPGTRLLVL.

Of note for this clone: Other DNA sequences in the sample encode the same CDR3. The chain has TRBV7-9 and TRBJ2-7; D is uncertain. CDR1 is SEHNR, CDR2 FQNEAQ, per germline (reference sequence). This CDR3 comprises 12 residues. Trimming pared 4 bases from V and 4 bases from J, leaving 8 bases between. CDR3 loop: CASSSAYYEQYF. CDR3 coding DNA: TGTGCCAGCAGCTCCGCTTATTACGAGCAGTACTTC.

The V gene is TRBV6-5, the J gene TRBJ2-7; 8 nucleotides match TRBD2. The CDR3 sequence is 14 residues long. Per germline, CDR1 MNHEY and CDR2 SVGAGI. V lost 4 bases to trimming and J lost 6 bases; unmatched junction nucleotides: 8. CDR3: CASSFSGTRGEQYF. CDR3 coding DNA: TGTGCCAGCAGTTTCTCCGGGACTAGGGGCGAGCAGTACTTC.

About this clone itself: Other DNA sequences in the sample encode the same CDR3. The rearrangement uses TRBV9 and TRBJ2-7; the match to TRBD1 covers 9 bases. Germline-derived CDR1 and CDR2 are SGDLS and YYNGEE. V trimming: 0 bases; J trimming: 3 bases; junction bases outside the gene matches: 4. The CDR3 runs 15 residues. CDR3: CASSVALGQGYEQYF. CDR3 nucleotide sequence: TGTGCCAGCAGCGTAGCTCTGGGACAGGGCTACGAGCAGTACTTC.

The chain joins TRBV5-4 to TRBJ2-7, with TRBD1 as a possible D gene (6 bases). Deletions cut 2 bases from V and 6 bases from J, with 15 bases between. CDR3 length equals 14 residues. The germline V gene has CDR1 SGHNT and CDR2 YYREEE (reference sequence). The CDR3 coding sequence is TGTGCCAGCAGCTTCAACAGACTGGACAGCGAGCAGTACTTC. It encodes CASSFNRLDSEQYF.

This clone was observed a handful of times. The chain combines TRBV7-6 with TRBJ1-1, with TRBD1 matching over 7 bases. The CDR3 is made up of 15 amino acids. Trimming cost V 5 bases and J 0 bases; bases outside gene matches: 6. Germline values: CDR1 SGHVS, CDR2 FNYEAQ. CDR3 coding DNA: TGTGCCAGCAGCCGGGACAGTGACATGAACACTGAAGCTTTCTTT. Translated, it gives CASSRDSDMNTEAFF.

This chain connects TRBV10-3 to TRBJ2-5, with D perhaps TRBD1 (5 bases). V was cut by 6 bases and J by 0 bases, with 8 bases left in between. Germline CDR1 and CDR2: ENHRY and SYGVKD. The CDR3 consists of 13 residues. In DNA, the CDR3 is TGTGCCATCAGGGACAACGACCAAGAGACCCAGTACTTC. Protein sequence: CAIRDNDQETQYF.

Regarding this clone: This specimen includes other DNA sequences encoding the same CDR3. This chain links TRBV4-1 with TRBJ2-7, with TRBD1 identical over 9 bases. CDR3 size: 15 residues. Germline CDR1 and CDR2: MGHRA and YSYEKL. Trimming cost V 3 bases and J 2 bases; bases outside gene matches: 5. The CDR3 loop is CASSHRGTGTYEQYF. The CDR3 nucleotides are TGCGCCAGCAGCCATCGGGGGACAGGGACCTACGAGCAGTACTTC.

This chain joins TRBV9 and TRBJ2-7; 9 nucleotides agree with TRBD2. The ends lost 4 bases at V and 3 bases at J; junction bases unmatched: 8. The CDR3 is made up of 15 amino acids. Germline lookup yields CDR1 SGDLS and CDR2 YYNGEE. CDR3 in amino acids: CASSTGLATHYEQYF. Written as DNA, the CDR3 is TGTGCCAGCAGCACCGGACTAGCGACCCACTACGAGCAGTACTTC.

The gene calls are TRBV27 and TRBJ2-7; TRBD2 matches 11 bases. The germline V gene encodes CDR1 MNHEY and CDR2 SMNVEV (reference sequence). V shed 3 bases and J 10 bases; nucleotides not matched to a gene: 8. The CDR3 consists of 14 residues. In DNA form, the CDR3 reads TGTGCCAGCAGTTTCGGGACTAGCGGAAATGATCAGTACTTC. Protein product: CASSFGTSGNDQYF.

The chain uses TRBV2 and TRBJ2-7; TRBD2 aligns across 8 bases. CDR1 is SNHLY and CDR2 is FYNNEI in the germline V gene. This CDR3 has 13 residues. Trimming removed 10 bases from V and 7 bases from J; junction bases left unmatched: 12. The CDR3 DNA follows: TGTGCCACTTGGACCGGGACTAGGAGAGAGCAGTACTTC. This translates into CATWTGTRREQYF.

The chain joins TRBV5-6 to TRBJ2-2, with 14 bases matching TRBD2. J lost 2 bases, V lost 0 bases, and 3 bases had no gene match. There are 18 residues in the CDR3. Germline-derived CDR1 and CDR2 are SGHDT and YYEEEE. The CDR3 sequence is CASSLVGLAGVNTGELFF. DNA for the CDR3: TGTGCCAGCAGCTTGGTGGGACTAGCGGGAGTAAACACCGGGGAGCTGTTTTTT.

The rearrangement uses TRBV9 and TRBJ1-2; the D is unclear. From germline, CDR1 is SGDLS and CDR2 YYNGEE. V was trimmed by 4 bases and J by 4 bases, leaving 11 bases between them. This CDR3 spans 13 amino acids. The chain's CDR3 is CASSLTVSYGYTF. CDR3 nucleotide sequence: TGTGCCAGCAGCCTGACCGTAAGCTATGGCTACACCTTC.

This clone was recorded once. The genes are TRBV2 and TRBJ2-7; 7 nucleotides match TRBD2. CDR1 and CDR2 (germline): SNHLY, FYNNEI. This CDR3 contains 14 residues. V trimming: 6 bases; J trimming: 4 bases; junction bases outside the gene matches: 9. The CDR3 sequence is CASSLLAAQYEQYF. The CDR3 nucleotides are TGTGCCAGCAGCCTGCTAGCGGCGCAGTACGAGCAGTACTTC.

This rearrangement joins TRBV27 to TRBJ1-4; a possible D gene is TRBD1 (5 bases). From germline, CDR1 is MNHEY and CDR2 SMNVEV (reference sequence). This CDR3 spans 14 amino acids. The germline V and J ends were trimmed by 8 bases and 6 bases, with 16 bases remaining between them. The CDR3 is CASGSGMGDEKLFF. CDR3 DNA: TGTGCCAGCGGCAGCGGGATGGGGGATGAAAAACTGTTTTTT.

The chain recombines TRBV5-6 with TRBJ2-2; no definite D call. This CDR3 comprises 15 residues. V lost 1 base, J lost 7 bases, and 14 bases lay in between. Germline CDR1 SGHDT, CDR2 YYEEEE. CDR3 nucleotides: TGTGCCAGCAGCTTGTCGGTCGTGCGGTACGGGGAGCTGTTTTTT. Protein sequence: CASSLSVVRYGELFF.

This chain uses TRBV9 with TRBJ2-5; 8 bases align to TRBD2. The CDR3 length is 15 residues. Trimming at V came to 0 bases and at J to 5 bases, leaving 6 bases not matched to a gene. Germline V gives CDR1 SGDLS, CDR2 YYNGEE. CDR3 DNA: TGTGCCAGCAGCGTAGCTGGGGGACTAGGTGAGACCCAGTACTTC. This translates into CASSVAGGLGETQYF. Together with reference TRBV9 and TRBJ2-5, the CDR3 gives the full variable domain: DSGVTQTPKHLITATGQRVTLRCSPRSGDLSVYWYQQSLDQGLQFLIQYYNGEERAKGNILERFSAQQFPDLHSELNLSSLELGDSALYFCASSVAGGLGETQYFGPGTRLLVL.

Here the CDR3 DNA reads TGTGCCAGCAGTTACTCGAGAATGCCCCCCTACGAGCAGTACTTC. This encodes CASSYSRMPPYEQYF. The chain has TRBV6-5 and TRBJ2-7; D is ambiguous. Germline CDR1 and CDR2: MNHEY and SVGAGI. Trimming removed 0 bases from V and 2 bases from J, with 11 bases in between. The CDR3 runs 15 residues.

V gene TRBV13 combines with J gene TRBJ2-5; D might be TRBD2 (6 bases). Deletions cut 4 bases from V and 1 base from J, with 13 bases between. The CDR3 runs 15 residues. Germline CDR1 reads PRHDT; CDR2 reads FYEKMQ (reference sequence). The CDR3 nucleotides read TGTGCCAGCAGCTCCATAGGCGGGACCCAAGAGACCCAGTACTTC. Translating gives CASSSIGGTQETQYF.

The gene calls are TRBV7-9 and TRBJ2-3; tentatively, D is TRBD1 (6 bases). Germline CDR1 and CDR2: SEHNR and FQNEAQ (reference sequence). The CDR3 is made up of 15 amino acids. Trimming removed 5 bases at V and 3 bases at J, with 15 bases between. The CDR3 sequence: CASSPRTDPTDTQYF. For the CDR3, the DNA is TGTGCCAGCAGCCCCCGGACAGACCCTACAGATACGCAGTATTTT.

The chain uses TRBV27 and TRBJ1-5, with D tentatively TRBD1 (5 bases). The germline CDR1 and CDR2 sequences are MNHEY and SMNVEV (reference sequence). V shed 3 bases and J shed 4 bases, with 10 bases lying between them. The CDR3 totals 14 residues. The CDR3 DNA is TGTGCCAGCAGTTTGCGGGGCCGAAATCAGCCCCAGCATTTT. Encoded protein: CASSLRGRNQPQHF.